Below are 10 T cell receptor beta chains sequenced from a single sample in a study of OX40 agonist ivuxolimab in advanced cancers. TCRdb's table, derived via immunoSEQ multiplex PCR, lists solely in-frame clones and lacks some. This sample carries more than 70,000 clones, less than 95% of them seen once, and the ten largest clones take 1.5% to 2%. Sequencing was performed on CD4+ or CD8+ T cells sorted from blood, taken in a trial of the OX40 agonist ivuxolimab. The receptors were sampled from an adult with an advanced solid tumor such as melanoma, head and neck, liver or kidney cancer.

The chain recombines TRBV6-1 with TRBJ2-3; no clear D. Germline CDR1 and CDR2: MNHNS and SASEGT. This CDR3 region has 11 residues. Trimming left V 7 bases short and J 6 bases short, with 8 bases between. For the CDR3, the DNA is TGTGCCAGCACTTCTCTGGATACGCAGTATTTT. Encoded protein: CASTSLDTQYF.

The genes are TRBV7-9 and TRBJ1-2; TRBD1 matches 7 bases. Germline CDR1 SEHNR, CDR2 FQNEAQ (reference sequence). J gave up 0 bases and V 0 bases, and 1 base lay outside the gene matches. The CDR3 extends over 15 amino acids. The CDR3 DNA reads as TGTGCCAGCAGCTTAGCCAGGGGGACTAACTATGGCTACACCTTC. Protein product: CASSLARGTNYGYTF.

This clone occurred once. The CDR3 reads CASSLNSYNEQFF. The CDR3 nucleotides are TGTGCCAGCAGCCTCAACTCCTACAATGAGCAGTTCTTC. The V and J genes are TRBV7-2 and TRBJ2-1; D is uncertain. Germline V gives CDR1 SGHTA, CDR2 FQGNSA. This CDR3 contains 13 residues. The germline V and J ends were trimmed by 5 bases and 0 bases, with 5 bases remaining between them.

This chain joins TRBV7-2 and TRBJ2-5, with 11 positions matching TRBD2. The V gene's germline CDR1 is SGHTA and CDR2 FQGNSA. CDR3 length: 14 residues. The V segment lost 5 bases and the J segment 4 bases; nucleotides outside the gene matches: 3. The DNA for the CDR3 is TGTGCCAGCAGCGTCGGGACTAGCGGAGAGACCCAGTACTTC. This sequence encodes CASSVGTSGETQYF.

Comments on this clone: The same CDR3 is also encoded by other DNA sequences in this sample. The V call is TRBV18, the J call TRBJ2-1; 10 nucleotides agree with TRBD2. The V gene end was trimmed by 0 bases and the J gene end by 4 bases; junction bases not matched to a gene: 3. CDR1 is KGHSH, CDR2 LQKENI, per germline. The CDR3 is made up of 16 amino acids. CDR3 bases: TGTGCCAGCTCACCACCGAGCGGGGGGGGGTACAATGAGCAGTTCTTC. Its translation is CASSPPSGGGYNEQFF.

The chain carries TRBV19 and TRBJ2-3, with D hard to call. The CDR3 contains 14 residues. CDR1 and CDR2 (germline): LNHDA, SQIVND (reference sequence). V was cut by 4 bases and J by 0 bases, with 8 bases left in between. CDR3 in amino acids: CASSSFSSTDTQYF. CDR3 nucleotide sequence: TGTGCCAGTAGTAGCTTTTCGAGCACAGATACGCAGTATTTT.

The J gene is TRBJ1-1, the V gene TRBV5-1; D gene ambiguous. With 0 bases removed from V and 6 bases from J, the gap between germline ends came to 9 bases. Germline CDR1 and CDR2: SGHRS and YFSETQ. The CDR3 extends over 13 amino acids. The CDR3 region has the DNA TGCGCCAGCAGCTTGGGTCAGCCCTCTGAAGCTTTCTTT. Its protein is CASSLGQPSEAFF.

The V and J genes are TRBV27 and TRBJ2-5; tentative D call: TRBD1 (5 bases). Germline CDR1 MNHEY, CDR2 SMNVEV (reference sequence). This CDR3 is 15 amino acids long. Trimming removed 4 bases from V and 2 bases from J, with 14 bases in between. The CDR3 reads CASSSDRVRQETQYF. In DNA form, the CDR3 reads TGTGCCAGCAGTTCCGACAGAGTTCGACAAGAGACCCAGTACTTC.

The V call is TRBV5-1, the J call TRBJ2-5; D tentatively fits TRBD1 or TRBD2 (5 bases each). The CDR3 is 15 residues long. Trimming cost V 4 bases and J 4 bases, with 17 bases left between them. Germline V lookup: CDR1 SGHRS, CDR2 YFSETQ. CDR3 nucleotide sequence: TGCGCCAGCAGCCCCCGGACACGGGGCCCAGAGACCCAGTACTTC. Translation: CASSPRTRGPETQYF. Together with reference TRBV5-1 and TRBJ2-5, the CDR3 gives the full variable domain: KAGVTQTPRYLIKTRGQQVTLSCSPISGHRSVSWYQQTPGQGLQFLFEYFSETQRNKGNFPGRFSGRQFSNSRSEMNVSTLELGDSALYLCASSPRTRGPETQYFGPGTRLLVL.

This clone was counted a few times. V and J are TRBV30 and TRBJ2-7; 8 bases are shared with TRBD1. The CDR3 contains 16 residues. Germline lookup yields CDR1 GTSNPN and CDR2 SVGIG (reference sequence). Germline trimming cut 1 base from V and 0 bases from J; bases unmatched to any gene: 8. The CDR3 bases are TGTGCCTGGAGTGCGGTGGGACAGGTTAGCTCCTACGAGCAGTACTTC. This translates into CAWSAVGQVSSYEQYF.